The text below deals with one T cell receptor (beta chain). Antigen specificity is unknown. The table came from immunoSEQ multiplex PCR; TCRdb's copy has only in-frame clones and leaves some out. The sample comprises around 100,000 clones, 85% to 95% of which are singletons, and about 0.62% rests with the top ten. The sample is drawn from a study of siplizumab effects on memory and regulatory T cells. The germline V gene has CDR1 ENHRY and CDR2 SYGVKD. This CDR3 comprises 11 residues. The ends were cut back, 3 bases at V and 7 bases at J, with 5 bases in the middle. Broader study findings: Suppressive capability of dividing Tregs from siplizumab cultures went unverified. Siplizumab significantly decreased alloreactive sequences from unstimulated CD4+ memory cells. Naive-or-memory phenotypes were unassignable for roughly 75-95% of proliferating CD4+ or CD8+ clones. The alloreactive clones that mapped to unstimulated subsets made up only a minor fraction.

This receptor was taken from a human donor in good health. The chain employs TRBV10-3 and TRBJ2-3; no clear D. The sequenced sample consisted of Tregs sorted from blood. The DNA of the CDR3 is TGTGCCATCAGTGACCATAATACGCAGTATTTT. It specifies CAISDHNTQYF.